Shown below are 18 T cell receptor beta chains from a single sample sequenced in a study of regulatory T cells in long-lasting Graves disease. Time point of the sample: newly diagnosed GD, antithyroid drugs for less than 3 months. PBMC RNA was the source of the TCR library. Library construction for TCR beta used iRepertoire HTBI primers and Arm-PCR of CDR3 regions. From the multiplex PCR reads, TCRdb called clonotypes with MiXCR, one entry per CDR3 protein. In the table there are a few hundred thousand distinct CDR3 sequences, about 15% of which are singletons. This sample also belongs to another study, concerning T cells in Graves' hyperthyroidism and ophthalmopathy.

The specimen was peripheral blood mononuclear cells (PBMCs), collected at new diagnosis, from a patient treated with antithyroid drugs. The source is a woman in her forties with Graves disease.

There are many counts of this clonotype. The chain couples TRBV10-3 to TRBJ2-7; the match to TRBD1 covers 7 bases. CDR3 length: 14 amino acids. The V gene end was trimmed by 6 bases and the J gene end by 3 bases; junction bases not matched to a gene: 8. Germline CDR1 is ENHRY and CDR2 is SYGVKD. This chain's CDR3 is CAISGGQVLYEQYF. CDR3 in DNA: TGTGCCATCAGCGGCGGACAGGTTCTCTACGAGCAGTACTTC.

This clonotype was found many times. The CDR3 reads CASSEALAGGTDTQYF. CDR3 coding DNA: TGTGCCAGCAGTGAAGCGCTGGCAGGGGGGACAGATACGCAGTATTTT. V is TRBV6-1 and J is TRBJ2-3; D may be TRBD1 (7 bases). The CDR3 loop spans 16 amino acids. V shed 0 bases and J shed 3 bases, with 13 bases lying between them. Germline V gives CDR1 MNHNS, CDR2 SASEGT.

This clonotype has a count of ten or more. V gene TRBV24-1 combines with J gene TRBJ1-5, with a weak D call TRBD1 (5 bases). This CDR3 is 13 amino acids long. Trimming took off 12 bases at V and 2 bases at J, with 13 bases between the two ends. Looked up from germline, CDR1 is KGHDR and CDR2 is SFDVKD. The CDR3 DNA reads TGTGCCTCCCAGGGTATCGGCAATCAGCCCCAGCATTTT. Amino acid sequence: CASQGIGNQPQHF.

This clonotype was detected a few times. V gene TRBV7-2 combines with J gene TRBJ2-2; 8 nucleotides agree with TRBD2. Germline assignment: CDR1 SGHTA and CDR2 FQGNSA. Trimming cost V 5 bases and J 4 bases; bases outside gene matches: 9. The CDR3 covers 16 residues. The CDR3: CASSPGGAGGTGELFF. The CDR3 bases are TGTGCCAGCAGCCCGGGGGGGGCTGGGGGCACCGGGGAGCTGTTTTTT.

At least ten counts were recorded for this clonotype. The chain carries TRBV20-1 and TRBJ2-5, with 10 bases that match TRBD2. CDR3 size: 14 residues. Looked up from germline, CDR1 is DFQATT and CDR2 is SNEGSKA (reference sequence). The V segment lost 3 bases and the J segment 2 bases; nucleotides outside the gene matches: 3. CDR3 sequence reads: CSARTSGFQETQYF. For the CDR3, the DNA is TGCAGTGCTAGGACTAGCGGGTTTCAAGAGACCCAGTACTTC.

The chain uses TRBV10-3 and TRBJ1-1; 7 bases map to TRBD1. The CDR3 is 13 amino acids. CDR1 ENHRY and CDR2 SYGVKD come from the germline V gene. V lost 10 bases, J lost 5 bases, and 10 bases stayed unmatched. The CDR3 loop reads CASTDREGTEAFF. CDR3 coding DNA: TGTGCCAGCACTGACAGGGAAGGTACTGAAGCTTTCTTT.

This clonotype was recorded many times. The gene calls are TRBV30 and TRBJ2-1; D possibly corresponds to TRBD1 (6 bases). The CDR3 sequence is 13 residues long. Germline V gene lookup returns CDR1 GTSNPN and CDR2 SVGIG (reference sequence). Trimming cost V 4 bases and J 2 bases, with 9 bases left between them. The CDR3 region has the DNA TGTGCCTGGACCAGGGACACCTACAATGAGCAGTTCTTC. Translated, it gives CAWTRDTYNEQFF. Full variable domain (missing parts from reference TRBV30 and TRBJ2-1): SQTIHQWPATLVQPVGSPLSLECTVEGTSNPNLYWYRQAAGRGLQLLFYSVGIGQISSEVPQNLSASRPQDRQFILSSKKLLLSDSGFYLCAWTRDTYNEQFFGPGTRLTVL.

Points on this clonotype: This clone may be a read error of a much larger clone one base away. The chain has TRBV27 and TRBJ2-1; TRBD2 might be the D (6 bases). Germline CDR1 reads MNHEY; CDR2 reads SMNVEV (reference sequence). CDR3 length equals 14 residues. The CDR3 DNA sequence: TGTGCCAGCAGTTTACTAGCGCAAAGAAATGAGCAGCTCTTC. Translated, it gives CASSLLAQRNEQLF.

This clonotype was detected only a few times. This chain joins TRBV20-1 and TRBJ1-2, with 11 bases fitting TRBD1. CDR1 is DFQATT, CDR2 SNEGSKA, per germline (reference sequence). Trimming cost V 4 bases and J 6 bases; bases outside gene matches: 4. The CDR3 has 13 amino acids. CDR3 residues: CSAKGQGGNGYTF. DNA for the CDR3: TGCAGTGCTAAGGGACAGGGGGGGAATGGCTACACCTTC.

This clonotype was seen many times. The gene calls are TRBV11-3 and TRBJ2-1; D is unclear. V dropped 1 base and J dropped 5 bases, with 15 bases sitting between them. There are 16 residues in the CDR3. CDR1 SGHNT and CDR2 YENEEA come from the germline V gene. This chain's CDR3 is CASSLVAAYTHNEQFF. The CDR3 DNA reads as TGTGCCAGCAGCTTAGTGGCGGCTTACACACACAATGAGCAGTTCTTC.

The chain has TRBV6-2 or TRBV6-3 and TRBJ2-3; D may be TRBD2 (6 bases). The CDR3 covers 14 residues. CDR1 and CDR2 from the germline V gene are MNHEY and SVGEGT. V shed 7 bases and J shed 0 bases, with 11 bases lying between them. The CDR3 loop is CASMVLASTDTQYF. CDR3 DNA: TGTGCCAGCATGGTTCTAGCGAGCACAGATACGCAGTATTTT.

This clonotype was seen a few times. V usage is TRBV6-1 and J usage is TRBJ2-7; D is possibly TRBD1 (6 bases). The germline V gene encodes CDR1 MNHNS and CDR2 SASEGT. CDR3 size: 13 residues. V was trimmed by 3 bases and J by 6 bases, leaving 12 bases between them. CDR3 protein: CASSDRGGGEQYF. In DNA, the CDR3 is TGTGCCAGCAGTGACAGGGGTGGGGGCGAGCAGTACTTC.

In this sample, this clonotype turned up a few times. Possible read error: a much larger clone is one base away. The chain couples TRBV28 to TRBJ2-7; TRBD1 agrees at 7 bases. The V gene end was trimmed by 3 bases and the J gene end by 3 bases; junction bases not matched to a gene: 8. This CDR3 is 15 amino acids long. Germline V gene lookup returns CDR1 MDHEN and CDR2 SYDVKM. The CDR3 region has the DNA TGTGCCAGCAGTTTGGTTGTTGGGGACAGCTACGAGCAGTACTTC. Its translation is CASSLVVGDSYEQYF.

CDR3 sequence reads: CASSQGPGSSTDTQYF. Here the CDR3 DNA reads TGTGCCAGCAGCCAAGGTCCAGGCTCTAGCACAGATACGCAGTATTTT. The chain couples TRBV14 to TRBJ2-3; D is ambiguous. The CDR3 consists of 16 residues. Germline V gives CDR1 SGHDN, CDR2 FVKESK. Trimming removed 1 base from V and 0 bases from J, with 11 bases in between. The entire variable domain, with the rest obtained from reference TRBV14 and TRBJ2-3, is as follows: EAGVTQFPSHSVIEKGQTVTLRCDPISGHDNLYWYRRVMGKEIKFLLHFVKESKQDESGMPNNRFLAERTGGTYSTLKVQPAELEDSGVYFCASSQGPGSSTDTQYFGPGTRLTVL.

This clonotype was observed at least ten times. The CDR3 loop is CASSLGSGGNQPQHF. The CDR3 DNA follows: TGTGCCAGCAGCTTAGGTTCTGGGGGCAATCAGCCCCAGCATTTT. The gene calls are TRBV7-9 and TRBJ1-5; no clear D. Germline loops: CDR1 SEHNR, CDR2 FQNEAQ (reference sequence). V lost 1 base, J lost 2 bases, and 9 bases lay in between. CDR3 length: 15 residues.

By sample fraction, this clonotype is medium-sized. V usage is TRBV6-1 and J usage is TRBJ2-2, with TRBD2 identical over 7 bases. V lost 6 bases and J lost 1; bases outside the gene matches: 14. CDR1 and CDR2 from the germline V gene are MNHNS and SASEGT. The CDR3 consists of 18 residues. The CDR3 sequence is CASSQLWRERENTGELFF. The DNA of the CDR3 is TGTGCCAGCAGCCAACTATGGCGGGAGAGGGAGAACACCGGGGAGCTGTTTTTT.

This clonotype was seen at least ten times. This sequence joins TRBV6-1 and TRBJ2-7, with 10 bases matching TRBD2. The CDR3 spans 15 residues. The V and J ends lost 5 bases and 3 bases, in that order; junction bases with no gene match: 7. CDR1 MNHNS and CDR2 SASEGT come from the germline V gene. CDR3 DNA: TGTGCCAGCAGTCGCCTAGCGGGAGATCTCTACGAGCAGTACTTC. This codes for CASSRLAGDLYEQYF.

The chain joins TRBV6-1 to TRBJ2-1; perhaps TRBD1 as D (6 bases). Per the germline V gene, CDR1 is MNHNS and CDR2 is SASEGT. V was shortened by 4 bases and J by 9 bases, with 16 bases between the two germline ends. The CDR3 is 14 residues long. Here the CDR3 DNA reads TGTGCCAGCAGTGCCACAGGGACCTGGAGTGAGCAGTTCTTC. Translating gives CASSATGTWSEQFF.